The present T cell receptor (beta chain) was sequenced within a study of Graves' ophthalmopathy and Graves' hyperthyroidism. The authors amplified TCR beta CDR3 regions, and they did so from RNA transcripts for repertoire sequencing. Investigators did first-round RT-PCR with HTBI primers, then second-round multiplex PCR. TCRdb reanalysed the multiplex PCR reads using MiXCR and keeps one entry per CDR3 protein. Among approximately 210,000 distinct CDR3 sequences, around a fifth were seen once, and the ten largest hold approximately 39%. The source material was peripheral blood. This sequence was found in a woman aged 50 to 60 with Graves' ophthalmopathy.

Here the CDR3 reads CASSYSSWGLGNTIYF. CDR3 coding DNA: TGTGCCAGCAGTTACTCGAGTTGGGGGCTAGGAAACACCATATATTTT. The chain links TRBV6-5 to TRBJ1-3; D may be TRBD1 (6 bases). V was shortened by 0 bases and J by 4 bases, with 13 bases between the two germline ends. CDR1 MNHEY and CDR2 SVGAGI come from the germline V gene. The CDR3 runs to 16 residues.